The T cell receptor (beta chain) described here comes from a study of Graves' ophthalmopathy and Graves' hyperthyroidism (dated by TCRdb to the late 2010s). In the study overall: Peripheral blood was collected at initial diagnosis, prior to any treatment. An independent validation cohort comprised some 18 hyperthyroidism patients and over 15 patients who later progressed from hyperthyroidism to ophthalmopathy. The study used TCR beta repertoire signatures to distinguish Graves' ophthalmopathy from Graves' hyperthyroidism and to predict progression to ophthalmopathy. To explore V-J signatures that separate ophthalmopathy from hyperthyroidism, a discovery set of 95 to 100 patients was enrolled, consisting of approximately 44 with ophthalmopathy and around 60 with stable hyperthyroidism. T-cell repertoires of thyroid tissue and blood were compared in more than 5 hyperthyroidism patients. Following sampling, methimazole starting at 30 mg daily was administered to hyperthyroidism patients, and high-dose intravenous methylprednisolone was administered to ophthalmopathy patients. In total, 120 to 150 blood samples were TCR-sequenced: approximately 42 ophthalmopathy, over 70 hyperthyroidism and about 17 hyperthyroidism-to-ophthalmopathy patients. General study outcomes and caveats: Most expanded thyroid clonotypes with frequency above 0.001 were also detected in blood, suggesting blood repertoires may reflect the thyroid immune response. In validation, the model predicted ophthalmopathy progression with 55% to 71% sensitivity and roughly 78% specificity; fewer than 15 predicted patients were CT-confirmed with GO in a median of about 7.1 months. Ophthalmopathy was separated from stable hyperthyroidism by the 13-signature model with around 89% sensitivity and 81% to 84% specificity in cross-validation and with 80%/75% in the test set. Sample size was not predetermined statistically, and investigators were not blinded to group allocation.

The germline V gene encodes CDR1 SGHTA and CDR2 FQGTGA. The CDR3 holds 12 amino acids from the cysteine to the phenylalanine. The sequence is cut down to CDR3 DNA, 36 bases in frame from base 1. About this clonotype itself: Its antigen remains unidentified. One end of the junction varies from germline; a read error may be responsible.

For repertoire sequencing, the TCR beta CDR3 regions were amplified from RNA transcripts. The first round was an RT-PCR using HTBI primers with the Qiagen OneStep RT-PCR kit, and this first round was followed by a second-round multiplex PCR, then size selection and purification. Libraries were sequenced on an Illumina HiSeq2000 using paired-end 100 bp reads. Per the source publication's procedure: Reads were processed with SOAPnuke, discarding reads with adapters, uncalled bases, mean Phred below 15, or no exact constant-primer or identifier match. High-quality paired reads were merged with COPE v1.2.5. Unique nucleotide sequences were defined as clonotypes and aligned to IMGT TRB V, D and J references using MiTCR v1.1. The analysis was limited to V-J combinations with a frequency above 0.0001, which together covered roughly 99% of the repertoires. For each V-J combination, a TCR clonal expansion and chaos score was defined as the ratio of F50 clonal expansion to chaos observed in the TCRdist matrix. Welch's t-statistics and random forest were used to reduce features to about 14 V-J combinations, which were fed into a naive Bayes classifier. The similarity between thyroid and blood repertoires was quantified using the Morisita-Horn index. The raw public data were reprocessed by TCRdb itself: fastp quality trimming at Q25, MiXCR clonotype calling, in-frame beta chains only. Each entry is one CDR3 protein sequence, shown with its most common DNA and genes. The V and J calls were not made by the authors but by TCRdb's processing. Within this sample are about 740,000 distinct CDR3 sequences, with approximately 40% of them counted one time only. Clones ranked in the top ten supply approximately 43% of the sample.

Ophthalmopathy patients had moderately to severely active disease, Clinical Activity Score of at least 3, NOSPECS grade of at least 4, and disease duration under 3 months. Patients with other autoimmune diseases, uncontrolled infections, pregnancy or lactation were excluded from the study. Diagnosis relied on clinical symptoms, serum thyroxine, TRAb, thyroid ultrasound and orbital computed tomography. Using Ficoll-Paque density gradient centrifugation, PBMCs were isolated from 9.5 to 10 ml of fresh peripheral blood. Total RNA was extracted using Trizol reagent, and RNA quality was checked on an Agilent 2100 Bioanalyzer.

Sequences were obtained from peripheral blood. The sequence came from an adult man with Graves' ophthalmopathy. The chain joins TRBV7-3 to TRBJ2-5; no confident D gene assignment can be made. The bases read TGTGCCAGAAGCTTAAAGCAAGAGACCCAGTACTTC. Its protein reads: CARSLKQETQYF. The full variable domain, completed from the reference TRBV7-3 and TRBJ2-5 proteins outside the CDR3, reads GAGVSQTPSNKVTEKGKYVELRCDPISGHTALYWYRQSLGQGPEFLIYFQGTGAADDSGLPNDRFFAVRPEGSVSTLKIQRTERGDSAVYLCARSLKQETQYFGPGTRLLVL.